This T cell receptor (beta chain) was sequenced during a study of blood T cell repertoires in COVID-19. This CDR3 has 13 residues. Trimming cost V 6 bases and J 5 bases, with 12 bases left between them. This clone was seen just once. How the authors handled the data: Nucleated cell number was recorded as an estimate derived from reference gene primer amplification. Assay: immunoSEQ multiplex PCR; the TCRdb copy retains only in-frame clones and omits some. The DNA gave D and trimming, while V, J and clone size come from that table. Of roughly 260,000 clones listed, about 91% are singletons. Input material: peripheral blood. The receptor was isolated from a person aged 18-30 years with COVID-19, enrolled during active disease. The chain joins TRBV12-3 or TRBV12-4 to TRBJ2-3; a possible D gene is TRBD2 (6 bases). This CDR3 is CASRRERVDTQYF. The CDR3 DNA sequence: TGTGCCAGCAGACGGGAGAGAGTAGATACGCAGTATTTT.